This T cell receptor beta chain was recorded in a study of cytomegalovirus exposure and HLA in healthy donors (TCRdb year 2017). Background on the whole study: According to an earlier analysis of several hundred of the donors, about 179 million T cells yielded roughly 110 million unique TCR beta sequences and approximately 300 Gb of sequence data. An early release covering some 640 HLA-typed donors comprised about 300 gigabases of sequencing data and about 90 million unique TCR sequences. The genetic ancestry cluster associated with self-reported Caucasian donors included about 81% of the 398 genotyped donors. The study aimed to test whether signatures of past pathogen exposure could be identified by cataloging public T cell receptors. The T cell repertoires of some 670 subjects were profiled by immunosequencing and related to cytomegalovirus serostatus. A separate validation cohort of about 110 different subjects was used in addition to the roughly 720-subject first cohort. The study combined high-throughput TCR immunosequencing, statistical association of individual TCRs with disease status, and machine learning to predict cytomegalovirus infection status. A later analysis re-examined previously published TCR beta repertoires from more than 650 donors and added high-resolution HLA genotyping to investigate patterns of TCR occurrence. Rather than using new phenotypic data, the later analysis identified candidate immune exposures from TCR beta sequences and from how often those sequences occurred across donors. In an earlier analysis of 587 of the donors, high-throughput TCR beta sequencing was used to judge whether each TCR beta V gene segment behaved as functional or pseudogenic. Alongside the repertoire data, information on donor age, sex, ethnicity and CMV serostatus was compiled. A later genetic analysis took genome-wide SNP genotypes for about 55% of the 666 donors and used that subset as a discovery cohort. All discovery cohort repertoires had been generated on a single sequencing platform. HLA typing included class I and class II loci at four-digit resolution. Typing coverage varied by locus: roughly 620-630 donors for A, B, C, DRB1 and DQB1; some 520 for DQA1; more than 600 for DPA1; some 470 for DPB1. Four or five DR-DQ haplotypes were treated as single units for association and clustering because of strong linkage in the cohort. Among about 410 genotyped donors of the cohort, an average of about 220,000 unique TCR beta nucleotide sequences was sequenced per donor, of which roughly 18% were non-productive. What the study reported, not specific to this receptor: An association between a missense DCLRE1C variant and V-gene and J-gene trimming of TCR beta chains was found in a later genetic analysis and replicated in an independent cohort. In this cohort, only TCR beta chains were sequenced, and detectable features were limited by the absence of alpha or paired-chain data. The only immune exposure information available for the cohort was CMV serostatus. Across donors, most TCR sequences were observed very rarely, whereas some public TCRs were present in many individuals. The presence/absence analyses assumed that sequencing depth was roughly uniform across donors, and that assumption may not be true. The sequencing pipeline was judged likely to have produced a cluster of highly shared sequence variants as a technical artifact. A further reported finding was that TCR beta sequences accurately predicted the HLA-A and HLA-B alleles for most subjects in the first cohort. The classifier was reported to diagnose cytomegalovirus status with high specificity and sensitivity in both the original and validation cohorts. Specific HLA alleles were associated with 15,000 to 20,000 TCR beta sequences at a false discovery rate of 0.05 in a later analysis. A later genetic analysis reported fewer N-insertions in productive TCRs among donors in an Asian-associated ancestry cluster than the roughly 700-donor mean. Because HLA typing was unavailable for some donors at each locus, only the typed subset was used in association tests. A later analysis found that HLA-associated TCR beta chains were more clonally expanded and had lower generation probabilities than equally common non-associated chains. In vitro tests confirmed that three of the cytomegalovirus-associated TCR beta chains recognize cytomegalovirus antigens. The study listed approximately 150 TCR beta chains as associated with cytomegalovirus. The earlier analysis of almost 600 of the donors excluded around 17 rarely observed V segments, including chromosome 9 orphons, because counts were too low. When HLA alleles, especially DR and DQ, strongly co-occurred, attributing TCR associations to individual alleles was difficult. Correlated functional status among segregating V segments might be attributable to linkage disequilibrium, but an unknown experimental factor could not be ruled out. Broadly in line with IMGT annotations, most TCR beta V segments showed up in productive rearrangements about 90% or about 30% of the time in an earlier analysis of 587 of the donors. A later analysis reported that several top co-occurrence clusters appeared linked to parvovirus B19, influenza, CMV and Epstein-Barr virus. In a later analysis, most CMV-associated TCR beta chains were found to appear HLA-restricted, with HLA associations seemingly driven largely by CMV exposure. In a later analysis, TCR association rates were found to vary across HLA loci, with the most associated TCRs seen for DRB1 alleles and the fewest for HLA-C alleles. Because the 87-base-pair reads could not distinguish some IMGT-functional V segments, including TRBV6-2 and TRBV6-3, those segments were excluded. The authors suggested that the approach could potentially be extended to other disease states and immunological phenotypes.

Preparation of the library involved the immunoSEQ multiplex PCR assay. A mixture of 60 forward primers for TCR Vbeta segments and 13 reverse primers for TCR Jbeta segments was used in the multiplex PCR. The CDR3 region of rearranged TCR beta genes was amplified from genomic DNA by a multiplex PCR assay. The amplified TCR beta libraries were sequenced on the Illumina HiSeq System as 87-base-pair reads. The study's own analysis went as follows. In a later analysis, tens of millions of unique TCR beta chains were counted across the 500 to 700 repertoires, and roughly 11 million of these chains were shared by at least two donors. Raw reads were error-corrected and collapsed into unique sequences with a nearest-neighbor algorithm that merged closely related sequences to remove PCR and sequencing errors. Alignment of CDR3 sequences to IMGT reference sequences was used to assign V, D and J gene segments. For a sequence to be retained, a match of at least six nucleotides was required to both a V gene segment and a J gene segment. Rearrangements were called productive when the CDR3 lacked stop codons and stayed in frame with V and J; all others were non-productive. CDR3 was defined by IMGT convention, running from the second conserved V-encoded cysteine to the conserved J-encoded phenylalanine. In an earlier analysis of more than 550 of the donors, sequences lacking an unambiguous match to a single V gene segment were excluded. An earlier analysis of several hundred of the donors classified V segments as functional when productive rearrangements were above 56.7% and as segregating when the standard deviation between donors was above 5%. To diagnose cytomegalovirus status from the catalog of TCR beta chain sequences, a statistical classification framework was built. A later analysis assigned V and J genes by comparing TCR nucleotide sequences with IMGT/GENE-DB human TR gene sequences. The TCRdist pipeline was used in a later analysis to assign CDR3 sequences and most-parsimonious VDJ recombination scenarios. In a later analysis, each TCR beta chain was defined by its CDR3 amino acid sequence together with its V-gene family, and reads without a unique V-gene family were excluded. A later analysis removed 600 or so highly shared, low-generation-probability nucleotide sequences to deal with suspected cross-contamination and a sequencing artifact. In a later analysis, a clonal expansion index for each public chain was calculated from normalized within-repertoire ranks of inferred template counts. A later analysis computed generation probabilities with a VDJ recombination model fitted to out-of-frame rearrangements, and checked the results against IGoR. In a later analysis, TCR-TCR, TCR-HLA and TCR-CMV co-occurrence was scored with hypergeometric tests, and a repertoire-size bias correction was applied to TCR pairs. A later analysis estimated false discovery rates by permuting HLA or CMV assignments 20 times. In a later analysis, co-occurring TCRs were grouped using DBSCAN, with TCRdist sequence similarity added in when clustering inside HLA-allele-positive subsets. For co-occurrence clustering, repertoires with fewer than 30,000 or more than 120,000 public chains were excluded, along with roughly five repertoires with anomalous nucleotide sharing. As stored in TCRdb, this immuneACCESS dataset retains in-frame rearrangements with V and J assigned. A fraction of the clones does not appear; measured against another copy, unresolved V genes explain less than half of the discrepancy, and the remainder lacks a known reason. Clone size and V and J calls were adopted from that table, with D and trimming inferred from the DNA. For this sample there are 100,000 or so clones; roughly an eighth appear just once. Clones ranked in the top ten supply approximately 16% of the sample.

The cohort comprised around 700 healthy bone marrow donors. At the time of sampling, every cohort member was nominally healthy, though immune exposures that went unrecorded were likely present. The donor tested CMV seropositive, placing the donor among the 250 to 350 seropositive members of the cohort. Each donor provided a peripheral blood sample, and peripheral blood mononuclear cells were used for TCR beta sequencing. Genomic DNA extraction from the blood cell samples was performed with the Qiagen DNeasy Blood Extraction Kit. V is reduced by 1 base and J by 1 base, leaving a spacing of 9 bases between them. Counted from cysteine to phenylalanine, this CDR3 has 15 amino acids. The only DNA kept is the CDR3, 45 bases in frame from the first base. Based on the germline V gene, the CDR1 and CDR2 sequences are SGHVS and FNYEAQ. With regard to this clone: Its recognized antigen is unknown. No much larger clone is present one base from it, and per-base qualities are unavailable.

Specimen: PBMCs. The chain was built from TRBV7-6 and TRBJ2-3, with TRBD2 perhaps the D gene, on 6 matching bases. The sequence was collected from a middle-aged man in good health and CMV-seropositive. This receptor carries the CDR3 CASSLETSGTDTQYF. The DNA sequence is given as TGTGCCAGCAGCTTAGAGACTAGTGGCACAGATACGCAGTATTTT.